This TCR beta chain originates from a study of cytomegalovirus exposure and HLA in healthy donors (dated by TCRdb to the late 2010s). Regarding the complete study: An earlier analysis of approximately 640 of the donors reported 276 Gb of sequence data and some 120 million unique TCR beta sequences from some 180 million T cells. All discovery cohort repertoires had been generated using a single sequencing platform. The later analysis used no new phenotypic data to find candidate immune exposures, relying instead on TCR beta sequences and their occurrence across donors. Typing coverage differed by locus: A, B, C, DRB1 and DQB1 were typed in roughly 620-640 donors, DQA1 in roughly 510, DPA1 in nearly 610, and DPB1 in just under 490. A later analysis re-examined previously published TCR beta repertoires from roughly 720 donors and added high-resolution HLA genotyping to investigate patterns of TCR occurrence. Of the roughly 390 genotyped donors, approximately 80% were placed in the genetic ancestry cluster associated with self-reported Caucasian donors. To decide whether each TCR beta V gene segment behaved as functional or pseudogenic, an earlier analysis of some 570 of the donors relied on high-throughput TCR beta sequencing. Using immunosequencing, the study profiled T cell repertoires from fewer than 850 subjects and related those repertoires to cytomegalovirus serostatus. Four or five DR-DQ haplotypes were treated as single units for association and clustering because of strong linkage in the cohort. Alongside the repertoire data, information on donor age, sex, ethnicity and CMV serostatus was compiled. High-throughput TCR immunosequencing, statistical association of individual TCRs with disease status, and machine learning were combined to predict cytomegalovirus infection status. The study aimed to test whether signatures of past pathogen exposure could be identified by cataloging public T cell receptors. A later genetic analysis used genome-wide SNP genotypes for about 60% of the roughly 700 donors, treating that subset as a discovery cohort. Along with the approximately 650-subject first cohort, a separate validation cohort of more than 90 different subjects was used. HLA typing covered class I and class II loci at four-digit resolution. Across some 400 genotyped donors of the cohort, an average of about 240,000 unique TCR beta nucleotide sequences per donor were sequenced, and roughly 20% of those sequences were non-productive. About 300 gigabases of sequencing data and some 85 million unique TCR sequences were included in an early release covering around 600 HLA-typed donors.

To prepare the library, the immunoSEQ multiplex PCR assay was applied. A mixture of 60 forward primers for TCR Vbeta segments and 13 reverse primers for TCR Jbeta segments was used in the multiplex PCR. A multiplex PCR assay on genomic DNA amplified the CDR3 region of rearranged TCR beta genes. On the Illumina HiSeq System, the amplified TCR beta libraries were sequenced as 87-base-pair reads. In the authors' own workflow: A later analysis counted around 72 million unique TCR beta chains across the 600 to 850 repertoires, and some 12 million of these chains were shared by at least two donors. To remove PCR and sequencing errors, raw reads were error-corrected and collapsed into unique sequences using a nearest-neighbor algorithm that merged closely related sequences. V, D and J gene segments were assigned by aligning CDR3 sequences to IMGT reference sequences. Each retained sequence needed at least a six-nucleotide match to both a V gene segment and a J gene segment. A rearrangement counted as productive if the CDR3 had no stop codons and remained in frame with V and J, and every other rearrangement counted as non-productive. CDR3 was defined according to IMGT convention as the region running from the second conserved V-encoded cysteine to the conserved J-encoded phenylalanine. In an earlier analysis of around 540 of the donors, sequences lacking an unambiguous match to a single V gene segment were excluded. An earlier analysis of some 610 of the donors called V segments functional above 56.7% productive rearrangements and segregating when the between-donor standard deviation exceeded 5%. A statistical classification framework was developed to diagnose cytomegalovirus status using the catalog of TCR beta chain sequences. V and J gene assignment, in a later analysis, came from comparing TCR nucleotide sequences with IMGT/GENE-DB human TR gene sequences. A later analysis assigned CDR3 sequences and most-parsimonious VDJ recombination scenarios with the TCRdist pipeline. In a later analysis, each TCR beta chain was defined by its CDR3 amino acid sequence together with its V-gene family, and reads lacking a unique V-gene family were excluded. In a later analysis, approximately 590 highly shared, low-generation-probability nucleotide sequences were removed to address suspected cross-contamination and a sequencing artifact. In a later analysis, a clonal expansion index was calculated for each public chain from normalized within-repertoire ranks of inferred template counts. In a later analysis, generation probabilities were computed with a VDJ recombination model fitted to out-of-frame rearrangements, and the resulting probabilities were checked against IGoR. In a later analysis, hypergeometric tests were used to score TCR-TCR, TCR-HLA and TCR-CMV co-occurrence, with a repertoire-size bias correction applied to TCR pairs. A later analysis estimated false discovery rates by permuting HLA or CMV assignments 20 times. A later analysis grouped co-occurring TCRs with DBSCAN, adding TCRdist sequence similarity when clustering within HLA-allele-positive subsets. Repertoires with fewer than 30,000 or more than 120,000 public chains, plus five repertoires with anomalous nucleotide sharing, were excluded from co-occurrence clustering. The immuneACCESS repertoire file appears here via TCRdb, limited to in-frame rearrangements. These files lack a portion of the clones; in checked studies, under half of the deficit traces to unresolved V genes, and the cause of the others is not known. V, J and clone size are taken as reported in that table, and D and trimming were inferred from the DNA itself. Within this sample are fewer than 250,000 clones, with 75% to 80% of them counted one time only. Of the sample, around 2% falls within the top ten clones.

In the case of this clone: Which antigen it targets is not known. No base qualities exist here, and no much larger clone lies one base off it.

General findings and caveats noted by the study authors: This cohort had only TCR beta chains sequenced, and the lack of alpha or paired-chain data limited which features could be detected. Immune exposure information for the cohort was limited to CMV serostatus. Linkage disequilibrium might explain the correlated functional status among segregating V segments, but an unknown experimental factor could not be excluded. Several of the top co-occurrence clusters appeared to be linked to parvovirus B19, influenza, CMV and Epstein-Barr virus, according to a later analysis. Because the 87-base-pair reads could not distinguish some IMGT-functional V segments, including TRBV6-2 and TRBV6-3, those segments were excluded. In a later genetic analysis, a missense DCLRE1C variant was associated with V-gene and J-gene trimming of TCR beta chains, and the association was replicated in an independent cohort. HLA typing was unavailable for some donors at each locus, so association tests used only the typed subset. In a later analysis, HLA-associated TCR beta chains were found to be more clonally expanded and to have lower generation probabilities than equally common non-associated chains. Strong co-occurrence of HLA alleles, especially DR and DQ, made assigning TCR associations to individual alleles difficult. At a false discovery rate of 0.05, a later analysis linked some 18,000 TCR beta sequences to specific HLA alleles. Because counts were too low, some 17 rarely observed V segments, including chromosome 9 orphons, were excluded from the earlier analysis of 587 of the donors. The study listed 150 to 200 TCR beta chains as associated with cytomegalovirus. According to a later genetic analysis, donors in an Asian-associated ancestry cluster had fewer N-insertions in productive TCRs than the approximately 710-donor mean. A later analysis found that TCR association rates varied across HLA loci, with DRB1 alleles showing the most associated TCRs and HLA-C alleles the fewest. The authors suggested that the approach could potentially be generalized to other disease states and immunological phenotypes. A further reported finding was that TCR beta sequences accurately predicted the HLA-A and HLA-B alleles for most subjects in the first cohort. In an earlier analysis of some 550 of the donors, most TCR beta V segments were observed in productive rearrangements about 90% or about 30% of the time, broadly matching IMGT annotations. A cluster of highly shared sequence variants was judged likely to be a technical artifact of the sequencing pipeline. Presence/absence analyses assumed roughly uniform sequencing depth across donors, an assumption that may not hold. Most TCR sequences were seen in very few donors, while some public TCRs were found in many individuals. A later analysis found that most CMV-associated TCR beta chains appeared HLA-restricted, with HLA associations seemingly driven largely by CMV exposure. In both the original and validation cohorts, the classifier was reported to diagnose cytomegalovirus status with high specificity and sensitivity. Three of the identified cytomegalovirus-associated TCR beta chains were confirmed in vitro to be specific for cytomegalovirus antigens.

The CDR3 runs 15 residues from the cysteine to the phenylalanine. This entry keeps only the CDR3 DNA: 45 bases, framed from base 1. The junction shows trimming of 3 bases on V and 5 bases on J, and the gene matches do not reach 9 bases of it. As encoded in the germline V gene (reference sequence), CDR1 is MNHEY while CDR2 is SMNVEV. In total, more than 500 healthy bone marrow donors made up the cohort. All cohort members were sampled while nominally healthy, although unrecorded immune exposures were likely present. The donor tested CMV seronegative, placing the donor among the roughly 350 seronegative members of the cohort. A peripheral blood sample was provided by each donor, and peripheral blood mononuclear cells were used for TCR beta sequencing. Genomic DNA extraction from the blood cell samples was performed with the Qiagen DNeasy Blood Extraction Kit.

The rearranged chain carries TRBV27 and TRBJ2-5; 7 bases in the junction line up with TRBD2. This clonotype originated in a man aged 18 to 30 in good health and CMV-seronegative. The sequenced material came from PBMCs. The CDR3 amino acid sequence is: CASSFAGAFVETQYF. The bases read TGTGCCAGCAGTTTCGCGGGAGCCTTCGTTGAGACCCAGTACTTC.